Presented here are 18 T cell receptor beta chains from one specimen sequenced in a study of cytotoxic CD8 clonotypes in ibrutinib-treated CLL. Method: immunoSEQ multiplex PCR; TCRdb's copy keeps in-frame clones and lacks some. The repertoire holds about 140,000 clones, with approximately 77% as singletons. Source: PBMCs, taken after 12 months of ibrutinib treatment. Source of these receptors: a human donor with chronic lymphocytic leukemia.

This clone was seen a handful of times. The V and J genes are TRBV20-1 and TRBJ2-7, with TRBD2 matching over 15 bases. This CDR3 is built from 11 residues. The V segment lost 7 bases and the J segment 9 bases; nucleotides outside the gene matches: 1. Germline CDR1 and CDR2: DFQATT and SNEGSKA (reference sequence). Here the CDR3 DNA reads TGCAGTGTGGGACTAGCGGGAGGGCAGTACTTC. Protein sequence: CSVGLAGGQYF.

This sequence joins TRBV29-1 and TRBJ1-1; D call uncertain. Germline CDR1 is SQVTM and CDR2 is ANQGSEA. The germline V and J ends were trimmed by 2 bases and 6 bases, with 7 bases remaining between them. This CDR3 comprises 11 residues. The CDR3 here is CSVESGSEAFF. In DNA, the CDR3 is TGCAGCGTTGAATCAGGCTCTGAAGCTTTCTTT.

J is TRBJ1-5 and V is TRBV12-5, with a possible D match to TRBD1 (6 bases). V gave up 6 bases and J gave up 5 bases, with 17 bases separating them. Germline loops: CDR1 LGHNT, CDR2 FRNRAP. The CDR3 has 15 residues. The CDR3 spells CASGRERQEYQPQHF. CDR3 bases: TGTGCTAGTGGCCGGGAAAGACAGGAATATCAGCCCCAGCATTTT.

On this clone itself: Its ends do not fully match the called genes, so a read error is possible. This chain links TRBV6-1 with TRBJ2-7; 12 bases map to TRBD2. The germline CDR1 and CDR2 sequences are MNHNS and SASEGT. CDR3 size: 14 residues. The CDR3 DNA sequence: TGTGCCATCAGTACTAGCGGGGGGAACTACGAGCAGTACTTC. The encoded protein is CAISTSGGNYEQYF.

The chain has TRBV29-1 and TRBJ2-1; D remains unclear. CDR3 length equals 15 residues. Trimming cost V 7 bases and J 4 bases, with 20 bases left between them. Looked up from germline, CDR1 is SQVTM and CDR2 is ANQGSEA. This chain's CDR3 is CSALQYRETYNEQFF. The CDR3 DNA reads TGCAGCGCCTTACAGTACCGAGAGACTTACAATGAGCAGTTCTTC.

The sample holds many counts of this clone. The chain combines TRBV11-2 with TRBJ1-6; D remains unclear. With 3 bases removed from V and 11 bases from J, the gap between germline ends came to 5 bases. Germline V gives CDR1 SGHAT, CDR2 FQNNGV. This CDR3 region has 11 residues. Written as DNA, the CDR3 is TGTGCCAGCAGCTTTGGTGCACCCCTCCACTTT. Amino acid sequence: CASSFGAPLHF.

The genes are TRBV6-5 and TRBJ1-2, with 7 positions matching TRBD1. Trimming at V came to 0 bases and at J to 6 bases, leaving 10 bases not matched to a gene. The germline gives CDR1 MNHEY, CDR2 SVGAGI. The CDR3 runs to 16 residues. The CDR3 sequence: CASSYSIYDRVNGYTF. CDR3 nucleotide sequence: TGTGCCAGCAGTTACTCGATTTATGACAGGGTTAATGGCTACACCTTC.

CDR3 loop: CASSPPTGYYGYTF. The CDR3 DNA follows: TGTGCCAGCTCACCACCTACAGGGTACTATGGCTACACCTTC. The chain uses TRBV18 and TRBJ1-2, with a possible D match to TRBD1 (6 bases). Germline CDR1 is KGHSH and CDR2 is LQKENI. CDR3 length equals 14 residues. The germline V and J ends were trimmed by 0 bases and 3 bases, with 8 bases remaining between them. Based on the CDR3 plus reference TRBV18 and TRBJ1-2, the full variable domain is NAGVMQNPRHLVRRRGQEARLRCSPMKGHSHVYWYRQLPEEGLKFMVYLQKENIIDESGMPKERFSAEFPKEGPSILRIQQVVRGDSAAYFCASSPPTGYYGYTFGSGTRLTVV.

This chain connects TRBV19 to TRBJ2-7; no firm D call. Looked up from germline, CDR1 is LNHDA and CDR2 is SQIVND (reference sequence). The CDR3 is made up of 13 amino acids. The V end was cut by 5 bases, the J end by 3 bases, with 11 bases between. For the CDR3, the DNA is TGTGCCAGTAGTCCCCCGGACGGCTACGAGCAGTACTTC. It codes for CASSPPDGYEQYF.

The chain uses TRBV7-9 and TRBJ1-2; maybe TRBD1 (5 bases). The CDR3 runs to 13 residues. The germline gives CDR1 SEHNR, CDR2 FQNEAQ (reference sequence). Deletions cut 5 bases from V and 7 bases from J, with 14 bases between. Written as DNA, the CDR3 is TGTGCCAGCAGCCCCGTGGGGGGTGCTGGCTACACCTTC. Its translation: CASSPVGGAGYTF. Full variable domain (outside the CDR3, taken from reference TRBV7-9 and TRBJ1-2): DTGVSQNPRHKITKRGQNVTFRCDPISEHNRLYWYRQTLGQGPEFLTYFQNEAQLEKSRLLSDRFSAERPKGSFSTLEIQRTEQGDSAMYLCASSPVGGAGYTFGSGTRLTVV.

For the CDR3, the DNA is TGTGCCACCAGTGGCAGGAGCTCCTACAATGAGCAGTTCTTC. Translated, it gives CATSGRSSYNEQFF. The J gene is TRBJ2-1, the V gene TRBV15; D remains unclear. Germline V lookup: CDR1 LNHNV, CDR2 YYDKDF (reference sequence). V lost 6 bases and J 0 bases, leaving 9 bases between the germline ends. The CDR3 extends over 14 amino acids. Filled out from reference TRBV15 and TRBJ2-1, the complete variable domain reads DAMVIQNPRYQVTQFGKPVTLSCSQTLNHNVMYWYQQKSSQAPKLLFHYYDKDFNNEADTPDNFQSRRPNTSFCFLDIRSPGLGDTAMYLCATSGRSSYNEQFFGPGTRLTVL.

In this sample, this clone turned up once. V is TRBV18 and J is TRBJ2-7; 8 bases line up with TRBD1. Germline lookup yields CDR1 KGHSH and CDR2 LQKENI. This CDR3 contains 14 residues. Trimming removed 3 bases from V and 4 bases from J; junction bases left unmatched: 5. This CDR3 reads CASSPGQDAYEQYF. In DNA, the CDR3 is TGTGCCAGCTCACCGGGACAGGACGCGTACGAGCAGTACTTC.

This clone came up once. In nucleotides, the CDR3 is TGCGCCAGCAGCTTGGAGGGTCATTTGGACGAGCAGTACTTC. Translating gives CASSLEGHLDEQYF. The chain carries TRBV5-1 and TRBJ2-7; D ambiguous. This CDR3 has 14 amino acids. V dropped 0 bases and J dropped 5 bases, with 12 bases sitting between them. CDR1 is SGHRS and CDR2 is YFSETQ in the germline V gene.

The chain joins TRBV5-5 to TRBJ1-1, with TRBD1 matching over 7 bases. The germline V gene encodes CDR1 SGHKS and CDR2 YYEKEE (reference sequence). V shed 0 bases and J 0 bases; nucleotides not matched to a gene: 14. The CDR3 is 19 amino acids. This chain's CDR3 is CASSLVEYLGTVMNTEAFF. CDR3 in DNA: TGTGCCAGCAGCTTGGTTGAATATCTGGGGACAGTAATGAACACTGAAGCTTTCTTT.

The chain employs TRBV18 and TRBJ2-3, with D unclear. CDR3 length equals 15 residues. Per germline, CDR1 KGHSH and CDR2 LQKENI. Trimming cost V 3 bases and J 0 bases, with 10 bases left between them. The CDR3 loop is CASSPPSPSTDTQYF. CDR3 sequence (DNA): TGTGCCAGCTCACCGCCTAGTCCTAGCACAGATACGCAGTATTTT. The whole variable domain, filled in from reference TRBV18 and TRBJ2-3, reads NAGVMQNPRHLVRRRGQEARLRCSPMKGHSHVYWYRQLPEEGLKFMVYLQKENIIDESGMPKERFSAEFPKEGPSILRIQQVVRGDSAAYFCASSPPSPSTDTQYFGPGTRLTVL.

This chain uses TRBV6-1 with TRBJ1-3, with D unclear. Germline V gene lookup returns CDR1 MNHNS and CDR2 SASEGT. The ends were cut back, 3 bases at V and 0 bases at J, with 12 bases in the middle. CDR3 length equals 16 residues. CDR3 amino acids: CASSELPSSSGNTIYF. CDR3 bases: TGTGCCAGCAGTGAGCTACCGTCAAGCTCTGGAAACACCATATATTTT.

The chain employs TRBV5-8 and TRBJ1-4; D possibly corresponds to TRBD1 (5 bases). CDR1 is SGHTS, CDR2 YDEGEE, per germline. The CDR3 totals 14 residues. The V and J ends lost 5 bases and 2 bases respectively, with 10 bases between them. The CDR3 reads CASRRRGTNEKLFF. CDR3 DNA: TGTGCCAGCAGAAGGCGGGGCACTAATGAAAAACTGTTTTTT.

The chain recombines TRBV25-1 with TRBJ1-5; 8 nucleotides match TRBD1. CDR1 and CDR2 (germline): MGHDK, SYGVNS. This CDR3 comprises 16 residues. Trimming cost V 3 bases and J 2 bases; bases outside gene matches: 6. The CDR3 DNA follows: TGTGCCAGCAGTGAGCGGACAGGGAATGGCAATCAGCCCCAGCATTTT. This encodes CASSERTGNGNQPQHF. The variable domain in full, with the rest retrieved from reference TRBV25-1 and TRBJ1-5, is EADIYQTPRYLVIGTGKKITLECSQTMGHDKMYWYQQDPGMELHLIHYSYGVNSTEKGDLSSESTVSRIRTEHFPLTLESARPSHTSQYLCASSERTGNGNQPQHFGDGTRLSIL.